These 17 T cell receptor beta chains were all obtained from the same sample, sequenced in a study of vaccination and CD4 T cells after COVID-19. As for treatment: approximately 9-day PBMC culture with coronavirus spike peptide pools or control peptides (ViraFEST assay). Sequencing of DNA taken from cultured CD4+ T cells relied on the Oncomine TCR Beta short-read assay. TCRdb fed the PCR reads into MiXCR, producing one record per CDR3 protein. The sample yields roughly 28,000 distinct CDR3 sequences, 50% seen once. No cognate antigen is known for these TCRs. The specimen was CD4+ T cells from blood, cultured in vitro, collected before SARS-CoV-2 vaccination. The receptors derive from a human donor who received a COVID-19 vaccine.

This sequence joins TRBV6-1 and TRBJ1-1, with D possibly being TRBD1 (6 bases). The CDR3 is 12 residues long. Germline CDR1 is MNHNS and CDR2 is SASEGT. Between the trimmed V and J ends, which lost 10 bases and 2 bases, there was a span of 11 bases. The CDR3 coding sequence is TGTGCCACGGACAGACTAAACACTGAAGCTTTCTTT. Translation: CATDRLNTEAFF.

This sequence joins TRBV6-5 and TRBJ1-1; D may be TRBD1 (6 bases). The CDR3 is 14 amino acids. Germline lookup yields CDR1 MNHEY and CDR2 SVGAGI. The germline V and J ends were trimmed by 4 bases and 7 bases, with 16 bases remaining between them. Written as DNA, the CDR3 is TGTGCCAGCAGTTTTTACAGGGAAACGAGTGAAGCTTTCTTT. Translation: CASSFYRETSEAFF.

In its sample, this clonotype was seen a few times. V is TRBV7-6 and J is TRBJ1-4, with D tentatively TRBD1 (6 bases). This CDR3 spans 18 amino acids. Per the germline V gene, CDR1 is SGHVS and CDR2 is FNYEAQ. Trimming cost V 0 bases and J 8 bases, with 22 bases left between them. This chain's CDR3 is CASSLAILTRGRGEKLFF. The CDR3 nucleotides read TGTGCCAGCAGCTTAGCAATCCTAACCAGGGGCCGTGGGGAAAAACTGTTTTTT.

This rearrangement joins TRBV3-1 to TRBJ1-6; possibly TRBD1 for D (6 bases). Trimming stripped 0 bases from V and 8 bases from J, with 11 bases between. Germline V lookup: CDR1 LGHDT, CDR2 YNNKEL (reference sequence). CDR3 length equals 15 residues. In DNA form, the CDR3 reads TGTGCCAGCAGCCAAGAGGACAGAGGGGATTCACCCCTCCACTTT. It encodes CASSQEDRGDSPLHF.

V usage is TRBV7-2 and J usage is TRBJ2-5, with a tentative D call TRBD1 (6 bases). Trimming removed 3 bases at V and 0 bases at J, with 11 bases between. CDR3 length equals 15 residues. In germline, CDR1 is SGHTA, CDR2 FQGNSA. The CDR3 protein is CASSLSGVYQETQYF. Written as DNA, the CDR3 is TGTGCCAGCAGCTTGTCAGGGGTGTACCAAGAGACCCAGTACTTC.

This clonotype was seen a few times. The chain carries TRBV7-6 and TRBJ2-5; D uncertain. V lost 1 base and J 2 bases, leaving 5 bases between the germline ends. The CDR3 extends over 13 amino acids. CDR1 and CDR2 from the germline V gene are SGHVS and FNYEAQ. DNA for the CDR3: TGTGCCAGCAGCTTAGTGGGGCAAGAGACCCAGTACTTC. Its protein is CASSLVGQETQYF.

In this sample, this clonotype turned up a few times. CDR3 nucleotides: TGTGCCTGGAGTACAGGGCTAAATGAAAAACTGTTTTTT. This sequence encodes CAWSTGLNEKLFF. V is TRBV30 and J is TRBJ1-4; D perhaps matches TRBD1 (6 bases). CDR1 and CDR2 (germline): GTSNPN, SVGIG (reference sequence). Deletions cut 2 bases from V and 5 bases from J, with 9 bases between. The CDR3 contains 13 residues.

The chain recombines TRBV20-1 with TRBJ1-5, with D unclear. The V end lost 6 bases, the J end lost 1 base, and 13 bases lay between the germline ends. This CDR3 has 14 residues. Germline CDR1 reads DFQATT; CDR2 reads SNEGSKA (reference sequence). The CDR3 DNA sequence: TGCAGTGCCGATAGACCGGGAAGCAATCAGCCCCAGCATTTT. This sequence encodes CSADRPGSNQPQHF.

This CDR3 reads CASSQDRSAPNTEAFF. CDR3 nucleotides: TGTGCCAGCAGCCAAGATCGCTCCGCCCCGAACACTGAAGCTTTCTTT. This sequence joins TRBV3-1 and TRBJ1-1; D unclear. Germline lookup yields CDR1 LGHDT and CDR2 YNNKEL (reference sequence). The CDR3 has 16 residues. V lost 0 bases and J 1 base, leaving 12 bases between the germline ends.

This chain links TRBV5-1 with TRBJ1-2, with 8 bases matching TRBD1. With V trimmed by 2 bases and J by 0 bases, 9 bases remained unmatched. Per germline, CDR1 SGHRS and CDR2 YFSETQ. The CDR3 is 17 residues long. The CDR3 DNA follows: TGCGCCAGCAGCTTAGGCAGGGGGCGAGATGCTAACTATGGCTACACCTTC. This encodes CASSLGRGRDANYGYTF.

The genes are TRBV11-3 and TRBJ2-7; D uncertain. The CDR3 runs 11 residues. Trimming pared 5 bases from V and 7 bases from J, leaving 9 bases between. Germline lookup yields CDR1 SGHNT and CDR2 YENEEA. CDR3 in DNA: TGTGCCAGCAGCCGAGCTAGTGAGCAGTACTTC. Encoded protein: CASSRASEQYF.

The table lists this clonotype with a few counts. The chain employs TRBV6-1 and TRBJ1-6; D may be TRBD1 (6 bases). Trimming left V 5 bases short and J 6 bases short, with 17 bases between. Germline lookup yields CDR1 MNHNS and CDR2 SASEGT. CDR3 length: 16 residues. The CDR3 here is CASSPGNVGGNSPLHF. CDR3 sequence (DNA): TGTGCCAGCAGTCCCGGAAACGTAGGGGGTAATTCACCCCTCCACTTT.

V usage is TRBV20-1 and J usage is TRBJ1-2, with 7 positions matching TRBD1. CDR1 is DFQATT, CDR2 SNEGSKA, per germline (reference sequence). The CDR3 loop spans 14 amino acids. J lost 2 bases, V lost 6 bases, and 9 bases had no gene match. The CDR3 sequence is CSAARDSLNYGYTF. The CDR3 bases are TGCAGTGCGGCTCGGGACAGTTTAAACTATGGCTACACCTTC.

This chain uses TRBV12-3 or TRBV12-4 with TRBJ2-3; 7 bases line up with TRBD1. With 5 bases clipped from V and 3 bases from J, the junction kept 8 bases outside the gene matches. The CDR3 is 15 amino acids. The CDR3 DNA sequence: TGTGCCAGCAGTCGAGGGGGCGCAAAAACAGATACGCAGTATTTT. Its protein is CASSRGGAKTDTQYF.

The rearrangement uses TRBV6-5 and TRBJ1-5; tentatively, D is TRBD1 (6 bases). V lost 2 bases to trimming and J lost 3 bases, with 8 bases between them. This CDR3 has 14 amino acids. Germline-derived CDR1 and CDR2 are MNHEY and SVGAGI. The CDR3 DNA reads as TGTGCCAGCAGTTACGGACAGATCAATCAGCCCCAGCATTTT. Translation: CASSYGQINQPQHF.

There are a few counts of this clonotype. V gene TRBV30 combines with J gene TRBJ1-2; 7 bases match TRBD1. The junction had 18 bases not matched to a gene; V was cut back by 0 bases and J by 8 bases. The CDR3 contains 17 residues. CDR1 GTSNPN and CDR2 SVGIG come from the germline V gene (reference sequence). CDR3 sequence reads: CAWSVQKGRQGTGGYTF. CDR3 nucleotide sequence: TGTGCCTGGAGTGTACAGAAGGGGAGACAGGGAACGGGCGGCTACACCTTC.

The chain recombines TRBV7-8 with TRBJ2-5; tentative D call: TRBD2 (7 bases). Trimming pared 4 bases from V and 4 bases from J, leaving 19 bases between. Germline CDR1 SGHVS, CDR2 FQNEAQ. This CDR3 contains 16 residues. This chain's CDR3 is CASSSIGGGVGETQYF. The CDR3 region has the DNA TGTGCCAGCAGCTCAATAGGGGGAGGGGTAGGAGAGACCCAGTACTTC.